This T cell receptor beta chain was retrieved from a study of shared clonotypes between healthy human individuals. The study's findings and limits: Despite large depth, sorted-subset datasets appeared incompletely sequenced.

The V end was cut by 5 bases, the J end by 5 bases, with 12 bases between. Germline loops: CDR1 MNHEY, CDR2 SMNVEV (reference sequence). The length of the CDR3 is 13 residues. A remark on this clone: The antigen is not known.

Produced via immunoSEQ multiplex PCR; TCRdb's table is partial and in-frame only. Of some 2.1 million clones in the sample, 85% to 95% were seen once. V is TRBV27 and J is TRBJ2-5, with D perhaps TRBD2 (6 bases). Input material: naive CD4+ T cells sorted from blood. Subset: CD45RA+ positively selected. The sequence came from a man younger than 35 in good health. The CDR3 bases are TGTGCCAGCAGTATACTAGCATCCGAGACCCAGTACTTC. Residues: CASSILASETQYF.